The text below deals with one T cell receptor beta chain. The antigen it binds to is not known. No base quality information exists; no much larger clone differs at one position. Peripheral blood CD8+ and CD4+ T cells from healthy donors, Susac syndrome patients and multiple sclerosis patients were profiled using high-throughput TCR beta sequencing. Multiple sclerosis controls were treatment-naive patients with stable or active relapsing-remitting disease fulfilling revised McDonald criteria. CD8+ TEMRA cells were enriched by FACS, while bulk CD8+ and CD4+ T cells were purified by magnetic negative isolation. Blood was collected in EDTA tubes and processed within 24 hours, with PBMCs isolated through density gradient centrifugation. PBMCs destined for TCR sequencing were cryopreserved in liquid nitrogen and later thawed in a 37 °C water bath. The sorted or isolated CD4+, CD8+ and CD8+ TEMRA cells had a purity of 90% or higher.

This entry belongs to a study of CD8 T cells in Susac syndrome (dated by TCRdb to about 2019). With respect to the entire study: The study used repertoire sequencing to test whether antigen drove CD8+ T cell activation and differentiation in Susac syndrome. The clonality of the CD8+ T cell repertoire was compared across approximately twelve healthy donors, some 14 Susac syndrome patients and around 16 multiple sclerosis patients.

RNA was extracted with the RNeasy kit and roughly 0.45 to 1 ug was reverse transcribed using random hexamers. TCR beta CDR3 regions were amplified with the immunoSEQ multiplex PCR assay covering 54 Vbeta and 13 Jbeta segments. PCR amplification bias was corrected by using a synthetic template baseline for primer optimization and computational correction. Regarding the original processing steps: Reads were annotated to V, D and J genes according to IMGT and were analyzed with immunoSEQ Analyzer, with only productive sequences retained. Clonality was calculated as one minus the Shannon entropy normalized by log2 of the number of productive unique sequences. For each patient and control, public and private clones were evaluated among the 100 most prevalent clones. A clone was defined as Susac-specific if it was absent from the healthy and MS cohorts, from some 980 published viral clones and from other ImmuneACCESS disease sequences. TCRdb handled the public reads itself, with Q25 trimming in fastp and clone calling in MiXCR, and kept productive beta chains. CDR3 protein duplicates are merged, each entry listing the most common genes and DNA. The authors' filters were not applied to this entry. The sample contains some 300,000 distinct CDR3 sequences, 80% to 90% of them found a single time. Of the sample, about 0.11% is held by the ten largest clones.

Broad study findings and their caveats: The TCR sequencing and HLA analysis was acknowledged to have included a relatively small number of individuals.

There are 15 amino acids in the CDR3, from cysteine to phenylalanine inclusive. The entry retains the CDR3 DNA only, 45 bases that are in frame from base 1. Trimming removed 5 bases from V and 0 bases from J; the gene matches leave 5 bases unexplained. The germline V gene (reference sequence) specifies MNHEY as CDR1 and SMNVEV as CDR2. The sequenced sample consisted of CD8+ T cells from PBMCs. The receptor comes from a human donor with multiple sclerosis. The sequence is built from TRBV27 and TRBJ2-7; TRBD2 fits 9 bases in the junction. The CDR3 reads CASSISGGSSYEQYF. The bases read TGTGCCAGCAGTATTAGCGGGGGAAGCTCCTACGAGCAGTACTTC.